This TCR beta chain is from a study of blood T cell repertoires in COVID-19. Background on the study: PBMCs, B-cell-depleted T cells, or T cells provided the cDNA or gDNA that made up the material.

The CDR3 sequence is 14 residues long. CDR1 and CDR2 (germline): LGHNA, YNFKEQ. Trimming stripped 3 bases from V and 3 bases from J, with 12 bases between. Profiled with immunoSEQ multiplex PCR; TCRdb holds only in-frame clones, not every one. This table holds some 250,000 clones, around 93% found once. Participants came from 20 to 25 US areas, aged roughly 18 to 95 years. Clinical history reported by participants formed the basis on which cohorts were assigned. Sequences were obtained from PBMCs or T cells enriched from blood (not recorded which). The source is a human donor in a cohort exposed to, infected with or recovered from COVID-19 (not recorded which). The donor label of this sample is uncertain. The J gene is TRBJ2-7, the V gene TRBV4-2, with D possibly matching TRBD2 (6 bases). The CDR3 coding sequence is TGTGCCAGCAGCCACCGGGACTGGCACTACGAGCAGTACTTC. This encodes CASSHRDWHYEQYF.